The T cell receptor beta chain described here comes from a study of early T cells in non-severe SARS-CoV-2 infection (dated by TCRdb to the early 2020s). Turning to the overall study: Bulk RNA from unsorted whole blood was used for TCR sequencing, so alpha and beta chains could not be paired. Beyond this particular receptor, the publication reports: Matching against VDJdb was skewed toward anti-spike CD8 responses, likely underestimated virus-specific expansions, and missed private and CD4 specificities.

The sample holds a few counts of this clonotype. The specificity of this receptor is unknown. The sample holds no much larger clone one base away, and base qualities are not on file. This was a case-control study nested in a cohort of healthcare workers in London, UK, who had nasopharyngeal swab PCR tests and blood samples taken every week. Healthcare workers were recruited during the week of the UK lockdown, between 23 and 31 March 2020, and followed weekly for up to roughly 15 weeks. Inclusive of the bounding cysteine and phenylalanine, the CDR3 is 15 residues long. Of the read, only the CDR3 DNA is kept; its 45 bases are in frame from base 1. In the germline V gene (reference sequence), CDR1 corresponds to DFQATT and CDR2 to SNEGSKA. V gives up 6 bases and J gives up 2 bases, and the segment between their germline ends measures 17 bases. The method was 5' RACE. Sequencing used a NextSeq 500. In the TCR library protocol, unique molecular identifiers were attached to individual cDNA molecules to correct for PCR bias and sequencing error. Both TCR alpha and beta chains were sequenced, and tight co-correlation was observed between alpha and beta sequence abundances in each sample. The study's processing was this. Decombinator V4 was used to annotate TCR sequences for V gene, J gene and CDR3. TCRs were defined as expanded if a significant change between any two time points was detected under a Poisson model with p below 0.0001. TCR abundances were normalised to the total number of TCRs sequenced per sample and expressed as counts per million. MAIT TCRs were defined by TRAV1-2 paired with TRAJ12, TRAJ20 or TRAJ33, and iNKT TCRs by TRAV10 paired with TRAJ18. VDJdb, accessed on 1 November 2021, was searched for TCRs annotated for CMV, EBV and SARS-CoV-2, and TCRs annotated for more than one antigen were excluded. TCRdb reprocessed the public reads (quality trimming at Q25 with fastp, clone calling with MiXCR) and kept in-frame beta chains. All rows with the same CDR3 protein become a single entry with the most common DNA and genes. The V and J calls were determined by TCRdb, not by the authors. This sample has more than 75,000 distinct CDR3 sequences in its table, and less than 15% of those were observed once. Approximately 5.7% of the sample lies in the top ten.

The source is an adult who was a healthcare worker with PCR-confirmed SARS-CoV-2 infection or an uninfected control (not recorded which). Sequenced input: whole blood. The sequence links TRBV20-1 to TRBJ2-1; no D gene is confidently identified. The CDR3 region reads CSASQDEATYNEQFF. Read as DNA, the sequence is TGCAGTGCCTCCCAGGACGAAGCAACCTACAATGAGCAGTTCTTC.